The 15 T cell receptor beta chains below were found in one sample sequenced in a study of T cell clones after liver transplantation. Clones were sequenced by immunoSEQ multiplex PCR, and TCRdb holds only the in-frame ones, with some missing. The sample holds about 68,000 clones, over 90% seen once. The material was CD4+ T cells from blood, obtained less than 27 months after liver transplant. These receptors all come from a human patient who received a liver transplant. The graft donor may have given rise to some T cells.

CDR3 in amino acids: CASSVKGVNEQFF. CDR3 nucleotides: TGTGCCAGCAGCGTAAAGGGGGTCAATGAGCAGTTCTTC. The chain uses TRBV9 and TRBJ2-1; possibly TRBD1 for D (6 bases). Looked up from germline, CDR1 is SGDLS and CDR2 is YYNGEE. Trimming stripped 1 base from V and 6 bases from J, with 8 bases between. The CDR3 sequence is 13 residues long. Filled out from reference TRBV9 and TRBJ2-1, the complete variable domain reads DSGVTQTPKHLITATGQRVTLRCSPRSGDLSVYWYQQSLDQGLQFLIQYYNGEERAKGNILERFSAQQFPDLHSELNLSSLELGDSALYFCASSVKGVNEQFFGPGTRLTVL.

This clone is medium-sized by share. V is TRBV5-1 and J is TRBJ1-4; D gene unclear. Germline assignment: CDR1 SGHRS and CDR2 YFSETQ. The CDR3 has 15 residues. The V end was cut by 4 bases, the J end by 1 base, with 11 bases between. In DNA, the CDR3 is TGCGCCAGCAGCCCGGAGGCCCAAACTAATGAAAAACTGTTTTTT. Protein product: CASSPEAQTNEKLFF.

The chain couples TRBV10-3 to TRBJ2-1; 10 nucleotides agree with TRBD1. Germline V gene data show CDR1 as ENHRY and CDR2 as SYGVKD. V was clipped by 11 bases and J by 7 bases; unmatched bases: 11. This CDR3 has 14 amino acids. CDR3 region: CALSRDRGENEQFF. The CDR3 DNA reads as TGTGCCCTAAGCCGGGACAGGGGTGAAAATGAGCAGTTCTTC.

The J gene is TRBJ1-1, the V gene TRBV7-6, with D unresolved. Germline V gene sequence: CDR1 SGHVS, CDR2 FNYEAQ. CDR3 length: 13 residues. The germline V and J ends were trimmed by 2 bases and 11 bases, with 15 bases remaining between them. The CDR3 region is CASSLPGEGIAFF. In DNA, the CDR3 is TGTGCCAGCAGCTTACCCGGGGAGGGTATCGCTTTCTTT.

The chain carries TRBV2 and TRBJ1-5, with D tentatively TRBD1 (5 bases). Germline-derived CDR1 and CDR2 are SNHLY and FYNNEI. The V and J ends lost 3 bases and 7 bases respectively, with 13 bases between them. The CDR3 runs to 14 residues. CDR3 loop: CASSEARAEQPQHF. CDR3 nucleotide sequence: TGTGCCAGCAGTGAGGCCAGGGCGGAACAGCCCCAGCATTTT. Supplemented by reference TRBV2 and TRBJ1-5, the full variable domain reads EPEVTQTPSHQVTQMGQEVILRCVPISNHLYFYWYRQILGQKVEFLVSFYNNEISEKSEIFDDQFSVERPDGSNFTLKIRSTKLEDSAMYFCASSEARAEQPQHFGDGTRLSIL.

This chain links TRBV30 with TRBJ1-6; a weak D match, TRBD1 (6 bases). CDR1 GTSNPN and CDR2 SVGIG come from the germline V gene (reference sequence). Trimming stripped 5 bases from V and 4 bases from J, with 12 bases between. CDR3 length: 14 amino acids. CDR3: CAWGTLGYNSPLHF. The CDR3 DNA reads as TGTGCCTGGGGGACATTGGGGTATAATTCACCCCTCCACTTT. The full variable domain, with the rest looked up from reference TRBV30 and TRBJ1-6, is SQTIHQWPATLVQPVGSPLSLECTVEGTSNPNLYWYRQAAGRGLQLLFYSVGIGQISSEVPQNLSASRPQDRQFILSSKKLLLSDSGFYLCAWGTLGYNSPLHFGNGTRLTVT.

The J gene is TRBJ1-1, the V gene TRBV5-1, with TRBD1 matching 7 bases. The germline gives CDR1 SGHRS, CDR2 YFSETQ. Trimming at V came to 0 bases and at J to 0 bases, leaving 8 bases not matched to a gene. This CDR3 is built from 17 residues. CDR3 nucleotide sequence: TGCGCCAGCAGCTTGGGGCCACGACAGGGAATGAACACTGAAGCTTTCTTT. Its translation: CASSLGPRQGMNTEAFF. Full variable domain (outside the CDR3, taken from reference TRBV5-1 and TRBJ1-1): KAGVTQTPRYLIKTRGQQVTLSCSPISGHRSVSWYQQTPGQGLQFLFEYFSETQRNKGNFPGRFSGRQFSNSRSEMNVSTLELGDSALYLCASSLGPRQGMNTEAFFGQGTRLTVV.

V is TRBV5-6 and J is TRBJ2-3; TRBD2 is a possible D gene (6 bases). Looked up from germline, CDR1 is SGHDT and CDR2 is YYEEEE. The V and J ends lost 0 bases and 0 bases respectively, with 8 bases between them. This CDR3 region has 15 residues. In DNA form, the CDR3 reads TGTGCCAGCAGCTTGGTGGGGACTAGCACAGATACGCAGTATTTT. It codes for CASSLVGTSTDTQYF.

The V and J genes are TRBV19 and TRBJ1-3; 7 bases match TRBD1. Germline-derived CDR1 and CDR2 are LNHDA and SQIVND (reference sequence). This CDR3 has 16 amino acids. V shed 3 bases, J shed 2 bases, and the junction held 7 bases outside the gene matches. This CDR3 reads CASSIFVTGAGNTIYF. For the CDR3, the DNA is TGTGCCAGTAGTATCTTCGTCACAGGGGCTGGAAACACCATATATTTT.

This sequence joins TRBV5-4 and TRBJ2-3; TRBD2 aligns across 13 bases. CDR3 length equals 16 residues. V lost 3 bases and J lost 2; bases outside the gene matches: 3. CDR1 SGHNT and CDR2 YYREEE come from the germline V gene (reference sequence). This CDR3 is CASSSGLAGPTDTQYF. The CDR3 DNA reads TGTGCCAGCAGCTCGGGACTAGCGGGACCCACAGATACGCAGTATTTT. The full variable domain, completed using reference TRBV5-4 and TRBJ2-3, is ETGVTQSPTHLIKTRGQQVTLRCSSQSGHNTVSWYQQALGQGPQFIFQYYREEENGRGNFPPRFSGLQFPNYSSELNVNALELDDSALYLCASSSGLAGPTDTQYFGPGTRLTVL.

The chain couples TRBV9 to TRBJ2-3; D remains unclear. V lost 2 bases and J 6 bases, leaving 16 bases between the germline ends. The CDR3 runs 15 residues. Germline V lookup: CDR1 SGDLS, CDR2 YYNGEE. DNA of the CDR3: TGTGCCAGCAGCGTGAGGACCTCTAACCGGGATACGCAGTATTTT. It yields the protein CASSVRTSNRDTQYF.

The CDR3: CASRRDTYGYTF. CDR3 coding DNA: TGTGCCAGCAGACGGGACACCTATGGCTACACCTTC. V gene TRBV28 combines with J gene TRBJ1-2; perhaps TRBD1 as D (6 bases). Germline CDR1 reads MDHEN; CDR2 reads SYDVKM. There are 12 residues in the CDR3. V was pared by 6 bases and J by 4 bases, with 9 bases between.

CDR3 in DNA: TGTGCCAGCAGCGTAGGTTCTAGCGGGAGCACAGATACGCAGTATTTT. Residues: CASSVGSSGSTDTQYF. The rearrangement uses TRBV9 and TRBJ2-3; 8 bases align to TRBD2. V was clipped by 0 bases and J by 0 bases; unmatched bases: 3. This CDR3 is 16 amino acids long. Germline V gene data show CDR1 as SGDLS and CDR2 as YYNGEE.

The rearrangement joins TRBV19 to TRBJ1-1; D ambiguous. The CDR3 totals 11 residues. Trimming left V 7 bases short and J 4 bases short, with 7 bases between. CDR1 is LNHDA and CDR2 is SQIVND in the germline V gene (reference sequence). CDR3 residues: CASTWSTEAFF. CDR3 sequence (DNA): TGTGCCAGTACGTGGAGCACTGAAGCTTTCTTT.

This chain links TRBV5-1 with TRBJ2-5, with no clear D. The CDR3 length is 13 residues. V lost 6 bases to trimming and J lost 5 bases, with 14 bases between them. Germline CDR1 and CDR2: SGHRS and YFSETQ. The CDR3 sequence: CASKEAQFETQYF. The CDR3 DNA reads TGCGCCAGCAAGGAAGCCCAGTTTGAGACCCAGTACTTC. The whole variable domain, remainder taken from reference TRBV5-1 and TRBJ2-5, is KAGVTQTPRYLIKTRGQQVTLSCSPISGHRSVSWYQQTPGQGLQFLFEYFSETQRNKGNFPGRFSGRQFSNSRSEMNVSTLELGDSALYLCASKEAQFETQYFGPGTRLLVL.